These 10 T cell receptor beta chains originate from one sample sequenced in a study of vaccination and CD4 T cells after COVID-19. The antigens these receptors bind are not known. Sample treatment: roughly 11-day PBMC culture with coronavirus spike peptide pools or control peptides (ViraFEST assay). The Oncomine TCR Beta short-read assay generated sequence data from the DNA of cultured CD4+ T cells. Using its own MiXCR run on the PCR reads, TCRdb lists one record per CDR3 protein. In the table there are about 10,000 distinct CDR3 sequences, roughly 56% of which are singletons. Sequencing used CD4+ T cells from blood, cultured in vitro. These receptors came from a human donor who had recovered from COVID-19.

The chain employs TRBV10-1 and TRBJ1-3, with D possibly being TRBD1 (6 bases). V lost 8 bases, J lost 3 bases, and 17 bases lay in between. Germline assignment: CDR1 WNHNN and CDR2 SYGVQD (reference sequence). The CDR3 covers 15 residues. The DNA of the CDR3 is TGCGCCAGCCCGAGCCGGGGGGGCGTTGGAAACACCATATATTTT. This codes for CASPSRGGVGNTIYF.

The rearrangement links TRBV27 to TRBJ2-3, with TRBD2 matching over 7 bases. CDR3 length: 16 residues. With V trimmed by 7 bases and J by 4 bases, 14 bases remained unmatched. Germline values: CDR1 MNHEY, CDR2 SMNVEV (reference sequence). The CDR3 DNA reads as TGTGCCAGCACCGCGTGGGGGGGAAGTGTAGCAGATACGCAGTATTTT. Its protein product is CASTAWGGSVADTQYF.

This clonotype has a handful of counts. The V gene is TRBV7-2, the J gene TRBJ2-2; 8 bases are shared with TRBD1. Germline CDR1 is SGHTA and CDR2 is FQGNSA. Trimming cost V 1 base and J 4 bases; bases outside gene matches: 2. CDR3 length equals 15 residues. CDR3 sequence: CASSLGRGRTGELFF. The CDR3 DNA follows: TGTGCCAGCAGCTTAGGCAGGGGGCGCACCGGGGAGCTGTTTTTT.

This clonotype was seen more than once but under ten times. The chain joins TRBV20-1 to TRBJ2-2, with 7 positions matching TRBD2. Losses at the gene ends were 0 bases for V and 3 bases for J; bases not matched to a gene: 10. There are 17 residues in the CDR3. Germline V gives CDR1 DFQATT, CDR2 SNEGSKA (reference sequence). Written as DNA, the CDR3 is TGCAGTGCTAGAGATGTTGGGCGGGAGTTAGACACCGGGGAGCTGTTTTTT. Translation: CSARDVGRELDTGELFF.

The chain carries TRBV7-9 and TRBJ2-3; a possible D gene is TRBD1 (6 bases). Trimming pared 5 bases from V and 4 bases from J, leaving 19 bases between. CDR3 length: 16 amino acids. CDR1 is SEHNR and CDR2 is FQNEAQ in the germline V gene (reference sequence). The CDR3 sequence: CASSPWTATSADTQYF. The CDR3 coding sequence is TGTGCCAGCAGCCCCTGGACAGCCACGAGCGCAGATACGCAGTATTTT.

The chain joins TRBV11-2 to TRBJ1-6; TRBD1 agrees at 8 bases. CDR1 is SGHAT and CDR2 is FQNNGV in the germline V gene. Trimming at V came to 5 bases and at J to 7 bases, leaving 7 bases not matched to a gene. The CDR3 extends over 15 amino acids. The CDR3 bases are TGTGCCAGCAGCCTCTGGACAGGGAAAAATTCACCCCTCCACTTT. This codes for CASSLWTGKNSPLHF.

The genes are TRBV20-1 and TRBJ2-1, with D possibly being TRBD2 (6 bases). CDR1 is DFQATT, CDR2 SNEGSKA, per germline (reference sequence). V was pared by 5 bases and J by 6 bases, with 17 bases between. CDR3 length: 14 residues. CDR3 region: CSACSPRGGNEQFF. The CDR3 DNA is TGCAGTGCTTGTAGTCCAAGGGGAGGCAATGAGCAGTTCTTC.

This chain links TRBV7-9 with TRBJ2-5; 8 positions match TRBD2. The germline gives CDR1 SEHNR, CDR2 FQNEAQ (reference sequence). The CDR3 covers 15 residues. Unmatched junction bases numbered 11, after V lost 2 bases and J lost 9 bases. The CDR3: CASSLRSGGSLAQYF. CDR3 in DNA: TGTGCCAGCAGCTTAAGAAGCGGGGGAAGCCTAGCCCAGTACTTC.

CDR3 in DNA: TGTGCCAGTAGTTCCTGGGACAGGGACGGCTCTGGCTACACCTTC. This encodes CASSSWDRDGSGYTF. The chain uses TRBV19 and TRBJ1-2, with 9 bases that match TRBD1. Germline V gene data show CDR1 as LNHDA and CDR2 as SQIVND (reference sequence). The trim removed 5 bases at V and 7 bases at J, leaving 11 bases unmatched. The CDR3 contains 15 residues.

The chain joins TRBV15 to TRBJ2-7, with D hard to call. The germline V and J ends were trimmed by 1 base and 9 bases, with 13 bases remaining between them. Germline loops: CDR1 LNHNV, CDR2 YYDKDF (reference sequence). CDR3 length: 13 amino acids. The CDR3 is CATSRGTKVWQYF. The CDR3, as DNA: TGTGCCACCAGCAGAGGGACCAAAGTTTGGCAGTACTTC.